This T cell receptor beta chain was recovered during a study of blood T cell repertoires in COVID-19. Repertoires were generated with immunoSEQ multiplex PCR, while TCRdb's copy carries only in-frame clones and drops some. Of about 130,000 clones listed, 75% to 90% are singletons. CDR3 size: 16 residues. V shed 1 base and J 5 bases; nucleotides not matched to a gene: 7. Germline V gives CDR1 LGHDT, CDR2 YNNKEL (reference sequence). What was sequenced was PBMCs or T cells enriched from blood (not recorded which). The receptor's source is a woman aged 50 to 60 who had recovered from COVID-19. The chain joins TRBV3-1 (or the pseudogene TRBV3-2) to TRBJ2-5, with 10 bases aligning to TRBD2. The CDR3 loop is CASSQVSGGAGETQYF. The CDR3 DNA follows: TGTGCCAGCAGCCAAGTGAGCGGGGGGGCTGGGGAGACCCAGTACTTC.